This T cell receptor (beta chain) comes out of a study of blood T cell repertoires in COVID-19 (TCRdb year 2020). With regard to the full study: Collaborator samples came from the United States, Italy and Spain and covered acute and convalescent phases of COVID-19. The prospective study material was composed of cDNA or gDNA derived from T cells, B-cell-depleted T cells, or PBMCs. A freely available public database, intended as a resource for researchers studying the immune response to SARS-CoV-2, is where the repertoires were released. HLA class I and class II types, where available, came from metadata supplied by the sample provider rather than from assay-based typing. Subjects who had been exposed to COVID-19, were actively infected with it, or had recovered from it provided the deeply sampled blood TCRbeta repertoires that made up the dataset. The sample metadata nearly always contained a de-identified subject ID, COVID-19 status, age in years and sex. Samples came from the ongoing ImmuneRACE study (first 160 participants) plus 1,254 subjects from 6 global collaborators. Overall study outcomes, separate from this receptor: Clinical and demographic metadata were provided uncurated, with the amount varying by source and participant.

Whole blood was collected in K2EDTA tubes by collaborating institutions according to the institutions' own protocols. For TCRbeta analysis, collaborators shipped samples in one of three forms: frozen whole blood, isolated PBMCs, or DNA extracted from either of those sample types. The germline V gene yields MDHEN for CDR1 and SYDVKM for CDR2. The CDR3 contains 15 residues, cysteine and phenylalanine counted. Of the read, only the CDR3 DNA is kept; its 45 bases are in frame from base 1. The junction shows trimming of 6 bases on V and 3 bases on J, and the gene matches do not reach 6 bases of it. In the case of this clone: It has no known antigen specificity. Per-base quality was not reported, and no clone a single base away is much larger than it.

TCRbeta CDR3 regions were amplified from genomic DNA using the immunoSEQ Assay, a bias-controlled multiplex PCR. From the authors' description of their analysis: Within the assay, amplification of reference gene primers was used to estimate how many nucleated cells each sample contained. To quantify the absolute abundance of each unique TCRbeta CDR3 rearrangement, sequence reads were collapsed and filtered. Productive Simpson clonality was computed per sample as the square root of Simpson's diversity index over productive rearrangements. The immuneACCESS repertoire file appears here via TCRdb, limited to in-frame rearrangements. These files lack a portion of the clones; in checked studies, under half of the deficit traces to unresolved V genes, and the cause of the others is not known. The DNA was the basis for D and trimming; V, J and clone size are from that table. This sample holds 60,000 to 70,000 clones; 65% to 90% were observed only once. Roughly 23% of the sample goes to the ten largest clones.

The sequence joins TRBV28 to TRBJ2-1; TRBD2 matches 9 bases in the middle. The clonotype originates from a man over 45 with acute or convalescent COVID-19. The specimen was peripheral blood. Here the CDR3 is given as CASSLGTSNYNEQFF. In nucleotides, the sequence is TGTGCCAGCAGCCTAGGGACTAGCAACTACAATGAGCAGTTCTTC.